This T cell receptor (beta chain) originates from a study of graft-versus-host responses after intestinal transplantation. Using immunoSEQ multiplex PCR, the repertoire was profiled, and TCRdb retains in-frame clones only, with some absent. The table lists about 99,000 clones, roughly 92% of them singletons, with about 0.07% in the top ten. As to this clone: No antigen is known for it.

Overall study findings and caveats: Maximum circulating GvH clone levels tracked with early post-transplant HvG decreases. The recipient marrow held GvH clones, and some of them showed up first in ileum or blood. When patients had graft-donor T cell macrochimerism, their allografts held high graft-versus-host to host-versus-graft clonal ratios.

Trimming took off 0 bases at V and 0 bases at J, with 9 bases between the two ends. The CDR3 has 16 amino acids. Germline values: CDR1 PRHDT, CDR2 FYEKMQ (reference sequence). V is TRBV13 and J is TRBJ2-1; D call uncertain. This specimen consisted of unstimulated CD8+ T cells sorted from spleen or lymph node cells, obtained before transplant. This receptor was identified in a human donor who was the organ donor for an intestinal transplant. The CDR3: CASSLGVGDSYNEQFF. The CDR3, as DNA: TGTGCCAGCAGCTTAGGGGTTGGAGACTCCTACAATGAGCAGTTCTTC.